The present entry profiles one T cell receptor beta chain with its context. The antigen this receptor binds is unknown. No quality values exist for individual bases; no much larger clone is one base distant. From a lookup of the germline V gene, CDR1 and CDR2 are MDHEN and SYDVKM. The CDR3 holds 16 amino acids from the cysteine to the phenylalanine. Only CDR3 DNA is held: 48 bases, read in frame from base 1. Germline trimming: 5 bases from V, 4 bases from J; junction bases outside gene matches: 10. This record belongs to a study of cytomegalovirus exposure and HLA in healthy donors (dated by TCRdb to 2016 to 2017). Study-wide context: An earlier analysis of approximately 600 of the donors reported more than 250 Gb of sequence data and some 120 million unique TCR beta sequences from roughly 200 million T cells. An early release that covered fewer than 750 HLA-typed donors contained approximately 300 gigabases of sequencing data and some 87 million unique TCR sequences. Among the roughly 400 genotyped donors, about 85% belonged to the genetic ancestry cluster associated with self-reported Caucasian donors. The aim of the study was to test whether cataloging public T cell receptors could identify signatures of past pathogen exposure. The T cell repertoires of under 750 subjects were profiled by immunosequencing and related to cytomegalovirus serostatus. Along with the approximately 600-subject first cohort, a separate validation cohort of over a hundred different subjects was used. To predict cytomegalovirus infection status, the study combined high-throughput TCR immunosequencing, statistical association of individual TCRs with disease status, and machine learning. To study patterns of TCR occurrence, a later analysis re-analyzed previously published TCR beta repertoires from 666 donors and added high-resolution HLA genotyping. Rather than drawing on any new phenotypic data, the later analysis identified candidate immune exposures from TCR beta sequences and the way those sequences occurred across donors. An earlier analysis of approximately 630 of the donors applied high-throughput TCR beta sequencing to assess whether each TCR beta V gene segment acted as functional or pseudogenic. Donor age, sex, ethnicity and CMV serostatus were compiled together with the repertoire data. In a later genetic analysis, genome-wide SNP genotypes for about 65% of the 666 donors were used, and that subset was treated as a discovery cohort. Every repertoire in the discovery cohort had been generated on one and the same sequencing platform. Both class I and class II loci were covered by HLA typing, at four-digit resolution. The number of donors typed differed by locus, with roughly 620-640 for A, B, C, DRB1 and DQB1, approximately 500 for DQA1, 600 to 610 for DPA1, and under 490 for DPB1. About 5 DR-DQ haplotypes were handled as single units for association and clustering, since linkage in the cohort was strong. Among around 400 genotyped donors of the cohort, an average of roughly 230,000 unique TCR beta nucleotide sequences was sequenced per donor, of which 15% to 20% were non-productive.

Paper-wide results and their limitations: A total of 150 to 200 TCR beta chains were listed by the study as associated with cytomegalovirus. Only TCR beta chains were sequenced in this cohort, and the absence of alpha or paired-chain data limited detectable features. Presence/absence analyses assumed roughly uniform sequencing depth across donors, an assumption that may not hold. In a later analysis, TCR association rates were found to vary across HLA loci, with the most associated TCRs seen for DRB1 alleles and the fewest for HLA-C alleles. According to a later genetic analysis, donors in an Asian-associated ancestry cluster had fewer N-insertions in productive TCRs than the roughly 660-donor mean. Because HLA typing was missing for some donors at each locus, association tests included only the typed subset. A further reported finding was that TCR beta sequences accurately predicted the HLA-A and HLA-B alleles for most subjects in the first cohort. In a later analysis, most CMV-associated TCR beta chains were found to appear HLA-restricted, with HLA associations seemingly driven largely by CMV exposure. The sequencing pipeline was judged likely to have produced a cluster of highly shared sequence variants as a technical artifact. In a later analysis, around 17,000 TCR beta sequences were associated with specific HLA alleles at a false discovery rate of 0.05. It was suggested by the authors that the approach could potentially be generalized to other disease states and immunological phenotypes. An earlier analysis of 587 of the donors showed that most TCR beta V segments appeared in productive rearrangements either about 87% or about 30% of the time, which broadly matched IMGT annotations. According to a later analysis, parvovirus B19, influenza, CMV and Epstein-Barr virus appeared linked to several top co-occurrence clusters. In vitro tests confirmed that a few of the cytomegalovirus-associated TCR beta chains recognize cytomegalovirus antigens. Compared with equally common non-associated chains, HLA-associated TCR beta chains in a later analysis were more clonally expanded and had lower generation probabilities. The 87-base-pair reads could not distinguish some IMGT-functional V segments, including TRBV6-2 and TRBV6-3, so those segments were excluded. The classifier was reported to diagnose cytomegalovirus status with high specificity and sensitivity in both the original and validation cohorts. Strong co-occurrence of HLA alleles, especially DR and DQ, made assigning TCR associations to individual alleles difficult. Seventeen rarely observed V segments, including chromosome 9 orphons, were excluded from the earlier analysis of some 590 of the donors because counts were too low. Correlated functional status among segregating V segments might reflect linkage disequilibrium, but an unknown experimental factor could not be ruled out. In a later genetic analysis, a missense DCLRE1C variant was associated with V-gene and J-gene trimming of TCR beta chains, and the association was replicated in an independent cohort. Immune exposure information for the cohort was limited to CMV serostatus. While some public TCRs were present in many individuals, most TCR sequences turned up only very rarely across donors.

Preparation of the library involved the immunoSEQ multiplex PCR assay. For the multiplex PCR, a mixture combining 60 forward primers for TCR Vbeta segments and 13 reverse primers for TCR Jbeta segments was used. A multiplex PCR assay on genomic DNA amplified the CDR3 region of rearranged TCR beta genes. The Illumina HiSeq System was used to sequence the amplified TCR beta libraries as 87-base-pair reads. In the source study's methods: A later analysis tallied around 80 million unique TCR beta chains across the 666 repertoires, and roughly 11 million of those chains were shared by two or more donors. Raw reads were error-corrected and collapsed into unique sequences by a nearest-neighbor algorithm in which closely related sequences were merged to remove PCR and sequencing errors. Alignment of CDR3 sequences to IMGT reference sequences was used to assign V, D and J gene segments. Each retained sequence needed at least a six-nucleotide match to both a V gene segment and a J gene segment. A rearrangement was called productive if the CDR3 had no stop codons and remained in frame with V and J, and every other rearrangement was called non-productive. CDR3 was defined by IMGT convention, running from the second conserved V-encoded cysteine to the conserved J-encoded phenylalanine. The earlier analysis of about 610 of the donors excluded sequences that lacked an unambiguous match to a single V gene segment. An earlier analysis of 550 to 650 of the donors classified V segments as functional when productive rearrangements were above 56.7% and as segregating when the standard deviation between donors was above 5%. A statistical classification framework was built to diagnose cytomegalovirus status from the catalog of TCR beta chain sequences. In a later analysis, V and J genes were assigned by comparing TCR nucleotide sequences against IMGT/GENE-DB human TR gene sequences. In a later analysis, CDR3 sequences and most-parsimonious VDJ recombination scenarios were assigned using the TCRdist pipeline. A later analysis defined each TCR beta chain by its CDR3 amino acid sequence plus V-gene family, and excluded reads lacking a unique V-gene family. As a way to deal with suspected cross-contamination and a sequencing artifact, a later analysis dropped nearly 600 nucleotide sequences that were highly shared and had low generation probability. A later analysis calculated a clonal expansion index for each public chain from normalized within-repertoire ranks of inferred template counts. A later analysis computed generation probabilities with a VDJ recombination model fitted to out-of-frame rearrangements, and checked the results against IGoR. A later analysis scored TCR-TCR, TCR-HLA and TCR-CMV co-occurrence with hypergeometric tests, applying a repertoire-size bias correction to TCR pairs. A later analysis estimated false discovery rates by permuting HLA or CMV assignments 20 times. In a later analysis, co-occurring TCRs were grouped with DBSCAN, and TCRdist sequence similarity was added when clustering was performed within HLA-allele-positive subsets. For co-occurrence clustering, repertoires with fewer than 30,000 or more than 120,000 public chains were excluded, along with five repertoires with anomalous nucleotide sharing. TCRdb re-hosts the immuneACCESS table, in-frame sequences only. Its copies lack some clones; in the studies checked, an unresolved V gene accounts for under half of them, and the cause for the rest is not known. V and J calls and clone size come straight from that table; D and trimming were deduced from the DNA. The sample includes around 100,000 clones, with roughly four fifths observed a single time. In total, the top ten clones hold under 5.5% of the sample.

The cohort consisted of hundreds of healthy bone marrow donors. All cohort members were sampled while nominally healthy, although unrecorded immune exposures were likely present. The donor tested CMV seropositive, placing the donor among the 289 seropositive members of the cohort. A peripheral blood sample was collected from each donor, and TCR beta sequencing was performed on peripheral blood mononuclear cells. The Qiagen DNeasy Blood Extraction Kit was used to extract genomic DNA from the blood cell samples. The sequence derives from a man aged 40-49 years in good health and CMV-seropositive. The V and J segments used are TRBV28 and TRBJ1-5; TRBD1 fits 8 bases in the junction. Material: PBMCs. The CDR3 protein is CASSPPYGTGNQPQHF. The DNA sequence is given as TGTGCCAGCAGTCCCCCCTACGGGACAGGAAATCAGCCCCAGCATTTT.